A single sample gave rise to the 16 T cell receptor beta chains below, sequenced in a study of CD8 T cells in ankylosing spondylitis. TCRdb re-called the 5' RACE reads with MiXCR, one entry per CDR3 protein. In the table there are under 300,000 distinct CDR3 sequences, 8.6% of which are singletons. The sequenced sample consisted of blood, either unsorted or a sorted T cell fraction (not recorded which). The receptors originated from a male donor with ankylosing spondylitis or in good health (not recorded which).

Notes on this clonotype: The junction and the germline gene differ at one end; a read error may be behind it. The chain links TRBV5-1 to TRBJ2-7, with 9 bases aligning to TRBD1. The germline CDR1 and CDR2 sequences are SGHRS and YFSETQ. The CDR3 has 13 residues. CDR3 coding DNA: TGCGCCAGCAGCGCCAGGACAGGGGACGAGCGGTACTTC. It is translated as CASSARTGDERYF.

At least ten counts were recorded for this clonotype. This chain connects TRBV7-6 to TRBJ2-6; D not certain. V dropped 2 bases and J dropped 1 base, with 6 bases sitting between them. Germline CDR1 is SGHVS and CDR2 is FNYEAQ. This CDR3 region has 15 residues. The CDR3 region is CASSLQVSGANVLTF. The CDR3, as DNA: TGTGCCAGCAGCTTACAGGTTTCTGGGGCCAACGTCCTGACTTTC.

This clonotype has a count of ten or more. The chain employs TRBV20-1 and TRBJ2-1; D unresolved. This CDR3 contains 11 residues. Trimming stripped 1 base from V and 9 bases from J, with 7 bases between. CDR1 and CDR2 from the germline V gene are DFQATT and SNEGSKA (reference sequence). For the CDR3, the DNA is TGCAGTGCTAGAGTGCGTGGTGAGCAGTTCTTC. Translation gives CSARVRGEQFF.

This clonotype was seen a few times. The CDR3 here is CACRIIGVSPLHF. The CDR3 DNA is TGTGCCTGCCGGATTATCGGGGTATCACCCCTCCACTTT. J is TRBJ1-6 and V is TRBV30; D gene unclear. The V end lost 6 bases, the J end lost 10 bases, and 16 bases lay between the germline ends. This CDR3 has 13 amino acids. CDR1 GTSNPN and CDR2 SVGIG come from the germline V gene (reference sequence).

CDR3 amino acids: CATSQSDNSNQPQHF. CDR3 sequence (DNA): TGTGCCACCAGCCAGAGTGACAACAGCAATCAGCCCCAGCATTTT. The chain is built from TRBV15 and TRBJ1-5, with unresolved D. Germline loops: CDR1 LNHNV, CDR2 YYDKDF (reference sequence). The CDR3 contains 15 residues. The germline V and J ends were trimmed by 5 bases and 1 base, with 12 bases remaining between them. Filled out from reference TRBV15 and TRBJ1-5, the complete variable domain reads DAMVIQNPRYQVTQFGKPVTLSCSQTLNHNVMYWYQQKSSQAPKLLFHYYDKDFNNEADTPDNFQSRRPNTSFCFLDIRSPGLGDTAMYLCATSQSDNSNQPQHFGDGTRLSIL.

This clonotype has more than one count but fewer than ten. The V call is TRBV7-2, the J call TRBJ1-1; TRBD1 is a possible D gene (5 bases). V was clipped by 2 bases and J by 1 base, with 14 bases between them. The CDR3 consists of 16 residues. The germline V gene has CDR1 SGHTA and CDR2 FQGNSA. The CDR3 DNA is TGTGCCAGCAGCTTATCTCGAGGTCAGGGGAACACTGAAGCTTTCTTT. Protein product: CASSLSRGQGNTEAFF.

The sample holds many counts of this clonotype. This rearrangement joins TRBV5-1 to TRBJ2-1, with 7 bases matching TRBD2. Germline CDR1 reads SGHRS; CDR2 reads YFSETQ. The V gene end was trimmed by 3 bases and the J gene end by 5 bases; junction bases not matched to a gene: 2. The CDR3 is 13 amino acids. CDR3 nucleotides: TGCGCCAGCAGCTGGGGGGGAAACAATGAGCAGTTCTTC. Protein product: CASSWGGNNEQFF.

The sample holds many counts of this clonotype. The chain recombines TRBV5-6 with TRBJ2-5; D is possibly TRBD1 (5 bases). The CDR3 totals 14 residues. V was trimmed by 3 bases and J by 2 bases, leaving 11 bases between them. Germline-derived CDR1 and CDR2 are SGHDT and YYEEEE. Here the CDR3 DNA reads TGTGCCAGCAGCTACTACGACAGACAAGAGACCCAGTACTTC. Protein: CASSYYDRQETQYF.

About this clonotype: A read error may explain this, as a much larger clone is one base away. The CDR3 DNA is TGTGCCAGCAGGGGGTTTGTCGAGCAGTACTTC. The encoded protein is CASRGFVEQYF. The V gene is TRBV27, the J gene TRBJ2-7; D unclear. Germline V CDR1 and CDR2: MNHEY, SMNVEV (reference sequence). Trimming pared 6 bases from V and 6 bases from J, leaving 9 bases between. The CDR3 contains 11 residues.

V gene TRBV4-2 combines with J gene TRBJ2-3; perhaps TRBD1 as D (5 bases). Germline V gives CDR1 LGHNA, CDR2 YNFKEQ. V lost 0 bases, J lost 5 bases, and 12 bases lay in between. The CDR3 loop spans 15 amino acids. CDR3 nucleotides: TGTGCCAGCAGCCAAGATGAAGGGGCGAGAGATACGCAGTATTTT. Residues: CASSQDEGARDTQYF.

Ten or more counts support this clonotype. The rearrangement joins TRBV7-2 to TRBJ1-5; no clear D. The CDR3 contains 14 residues. With 5 bases removed from V and 1 base from J, the gap between germline ends came to 9 bases. Germline-derived CDR1 and CDR2 are SGHTA and FQGNSA. This CDR3 is CASSPMVSNQPQHF. The CDR3 nucleotides are TGTGCCAGCAGCCCCATGGTCAGCAATCAGCCCCAGCATTTT.

This clonotype was detected a few times. This chain links TRBV7-6 with TRBJ2-7; 9 bases agree with TRBD1. V gave up 3 bases and J gave up 9 bases; unmatched junction bases: 9. The germline V gene encodes CDR1 SGHVS and CDR2 FNYEAQ. The CDR3 loop spans 14 amino acids. The CDR3 DNA is TGTGCCAGCAGCTTTTCCGGACAGGGGAGGGTGCAGTACTTC. Its translation is CASSFSGQGRVQYF.

In its sample, this clonotype was seen many times. This rearrangement joins TRBV12-3 or TRBV12-4 to TRBJ1-1; D not resolved. V lost 1 base and J 0 bases, leaving 6 bases between the germline ends. The CDR3 runs to 14 residues. The CDR3, as DNA: TGTGCCAGCAGTTTAGGGCAAATGAACACTGAAGCTTTCTTT. This encodes CASSLGQMNTEAFF.

In its sample, this clonotype was seen once. This may come from a read error, since a much larger clone is one base off. This rearrangement joins TRBV29-1 to TRBJ2-7; no firm D call. Germline V CDR1 and CDR2: SQVTM, ANQGSEA. The length of the CDR3 is 15 residues. The CDR3 bases are TGCAGCTTTGAAGAAAGGGATACCCTCTCCTACGAGCAGTACTTC. As protein: CSFEERDTLSYEQYF.

This rearrangement joins TRBV4-3 to TRBJ2-1, with 8 bases aligning to TRBD2. The length of the CDR3 is 17 residues. V dropped 2 bases and J dropped 6; count of bases not matched to a gene: 12. In germline, CDR1 is LGHNA, CDR2 YSLEER. The CDR3 nucleotides are TGCGCCAGCAGCCAAACCGACGGGGGGGACGATTCCAATGAGCAGTTCTTC. Translation gives CASSQTDGGDDSNEQFF.

This clonotype was counted many times. V is TRBV20-1 and J is TRBJ1-4, with no clear D. V lost 5 bases, J lost 16 bases, and 20 bases lay in between. Per the germline V gene, CDR1 is DFQATT and CDR2 is SNEGSKA (reference sequence). This CDR3 has 12 amino acids. CDR3: CSASGPYGEGFF. CDR3 bases: TGCAGTGCTTCCGGGCCTTACGGGGAAGGGTTTTTT.